This TCR beta chain was recovered during a study of OX40 agonist ivuxolimab in advanced cancers. Study context: Administration of intravenous ivuxolimab to patients occurred every 2 weeks at 0.01 to 10 mg/kg.

TCRdb keeps only in-frame clones here, not all; method: immunoSEQ multiplex PCR. Of more than 45,000 clones in the sample, around nine tenths are singletons; the top ten hold 5.5% to 8%. J lost 6 bases, V lost 7 bases, and 6 bases had no gene match. Germline V gene sequence: CDR1 WSHSY, CDR2 SAAADI. The CDR3 length is 14 residues. For this clone: Antigen: not known.

Findings of the study overall: Relative to CD4+, CD8+ T cells held more expanded clones on average. The work left the antigen specificity of expanded peripheral T cells undetermined.

The sample in question was CD4+ or CD8+ T cells sorted from blood, obtained in a trial of the OX40 agonist ivuxolimab. The TCR comes from an adult with an advanced solid tumor such as melanoma, head and neck, liver or kidney cancer. The V call is TRBV10-2, the J call TRBJ2-2, with 9 bases aligning to TRBD2. CDR3 in amino acids: CASTTIAGAGELFF. DNA for the CDR3: TGCGCCAGCACCACAATAGCGGGAGCCGGGGAGCTGTTTTTT.